This T cell receptor (beta chain) was profiled in a study of T cells in Graves' hyperthyroidism and ophthalmopathy. Turning to the study itself: Peripheral blood draws took place at initial diagnosis, ahead of any treatment.

The investigators amplified TCR beta CDR3 regions from RNA transcripts. In the first-round RT-PCR of the TCR CDR3, the HTBI primer set was used. A single record per CDR3 protein comes from TCRdb applying MiXCR to the multiplex PCR reads. The sample records 250,000 to 300,000 distinct CDR3 sequences, 10% to 15% being singletons. Each 10 ml fresh peripheral blood draw supplied the PBMCs. This clonotype was counted many times. Its target is unknown. Points from the study as a whole: A model using 13 V-J features told ophthalmopathy apart from stable hyperthyroidism.

This CDR3 region has 16 residues. The V end lost 2 bases, the J end lost 0 bases, and 13 bases lay between the germline ends. Germline CDR1 is KGHSH and CDR2 is LQKENI. The chain joins TRBV18 to TRBJ2-5; no definite D call. Sequencing was performed on blood. This clonotype originated in a woman aged 30 to 39 with Graves' hyperthyroidism that later progressed to Graves' ophthalmopathy. The CDR3 protein is CASSPSAGSHQETQYF. The CDR3 DNA is TGTGCCAGCTCACCATCCGCAGGATCCCACCAAGAGACCCAGTACTTC.